The 10 T cell receptor beta chains below were found in one sample sequenced in a study of blood T cell repertoires in COVID-19. Data came from immunoSEQ multiplex PCR; TCRdb stores just in-frame clones and leaves some out. This table holds 250,000 or so clones, 86% found once. The sample taken for sequencing was peripheral blood. The receptors shown here come from a young woman with active or convalescent COVID-19.

This clone was seen just once. The genes are TRBV6-6 and TRBJ2-1; no reliable D call. Germline V lookup: CDR1 MNHNY, CDR2 SVGAGI (reference sequence). This CDR3 is built from 16 residues. Trimming took off 2 bases at V and 0 bases at J, with 11 bases between the two ends. CDR3 sequence reads: CASSYPVTSSYNEQFF. Written as DNA, the CDR3 is TGTGCCAGCAGTTACCCCGTCACAAGCTCCTACAATGAGCAGTTCTTC.

The genes are TRBV30 and TRBJ2-5; D might be TRBD1 (5 bases). The CDR3 loop spans 11 amino acids. V was clipped by 3 bases and J by 6 bases, with 8 bases between them. Germline V gene sequence: CDR1 GTSNPN, CDR2 SVGIG (reference sequence). CDR3: CAWRGLKTQYF. CDR3 sequence (DNA): TGTGCCTGGAGGGGGCTGAAGACCCAGTACTTC.

This clone was seen more than once but under ten times. The chain employs TRBV3-1 (or the pseudogene TRBV3-2) and TRBJ2-1; tentative D call: TRBD2 (6 bases). V was clipped by 3 bases and J by 5 bases, with 11 bases between them. There are 14 residues in the CDR3. Germline values: CDR1 LGHDT, CDR2 YNNKEL (reference sequence). The CDR3 nucleotides read TGTGCCAGCAGCCATAGAGGCGGGAACAATGAGCAGTTCTTC. Translating it yields CASSHRGGNNEQFF.

This clone was observed a handful of times. V usage is TRBV28 and J usage is TRBJ2-5; the D gene is possibly TRBD1 (6 bases). Germline CDR1 is MDHEN and CDR2 is SYDVKM. Trimming took 2 bases from V and 5 from J, leaving 15 bases between them. The CDR3 spans 15 residues. CDR3 in amino acids: CASSLGGAGVETQYF. The CDR3 coding sequence is TGTGCCAGCAGTTTAGGGGGCGCAGGGGTTGAGACCCAGTACTTC.

This clone has only one observation. The gene calls are TRBV10-2 and TRBJ2-5; tentative D call: TRBD2 (5 bases). In germline, CDR1 is WSHSY, CDR2 SAAADI. V was clipped by 10 bases and J by 9 bases, with 21 bases between them. CDR3 size: 13 residues. CDR3 residues: CATKGPQPGAQYF. The CDR3 bases are TGCGCCACTAAGGGCCCCCAGCCCGGGGCCCAGTACTTC.

The rearrangement joins TRBV9 to TRBJ2-1; the match to TRBD1 covers 7 bases. V shed 4 bases, J shed 0 bases, and the junction held 7 bases outside the gene matches. Germline lookup yields CDR1 SGDLS and CDR2 YYNGEE. This CDR3 has 16 residues. The CDR3 region has the DNA TGTGCCAGCAGCCCCCCTGGGGACAGCTCCTACAATGAGCAGTTCTTC. Translating gives CASSPPGDSSYNEQFF.

The CDR3 spells CASSSPGQGNTEAFF. In DNA, the CDR3 is TGTGCCAGCAGTTCTCCGGGACAGGGGAACACTGAAGCTTTCTTT. The chain joins TRBV28 to TRBJ1-1; 9 bases map to TRBD1. Germline assignment: CDR1 MDHEN and CDR2 SYDVKM. The CDR3 sequence is 15 residues long. V lost 4 bases, J lost 1 base, and 4 bases stayed unmatched. Together with reference TRBV28 and TRBJ1-1, the CDR3 gives the full variable domain: DVKVTQSSRYLVKRTGEKVFLECVQDMDHENMFWYRQDPGLGLRLIYFSYDVKMKEKGDIPEGYSVSREKKERFSLILESASTNQTSMYLCASSSPGQGNTEAFFGQGTRLTVV.

This clone has just one count. This chain uses TRBV5-1 with TRBJ2-3; TRBD2 matches at 8 bases. J was trimmed by 1 base and V by 0 bases; bases with no gene match: 7. Germline lookup yields CDR1 SGHRS and CDR2 YFSETQ. CDR3 length: 17 amino acids. CDR3 bases: TGCGCCAGCAGCTTGGGGGGTAGCGGGACTGGCACAGATACGCAGTATTTT. Translating gives CASSLGGSGTGTDTQYF.

This clone was counted between two and nine times. V usage is TRBV7-9 and J usage is TRBJ2-3; D gene uncertain. Per the germline V gene, CDR1 is SEHNR and CDR2 is FQNEAQ (reference sequence). Deletions cut 1 base from V and 2 bases from J, with 10 bases between. This CDR3 has 15 residues. Here the CDR3 reads CASSLGWLLTDTQYF. The CDR3 bases are TGTGCCAGCAGCTTAGGATGGCTTCTCACAGATACGCAGTATTTT.

The V and J genes are TRBV28 and TRBJ1-1; no clear D. The CDR3 runs 14 residues. V lost 3 bases to trimming and J lost 0 bases, with 8 bases between them. CDR1 and CDR2 (germline): MDHEN, SYDVKM. CDR3 region: CASSLVQMNTEAFF. The CDR3 bases are TGTGCCAGCAGTTTGGTACAAATGAACACTGAAGCTTTCTTT.